A selection of T cell receptor beta chains follows, all from one sample in a study of cytomegalovirus exposure and HLA in healthy donors. Generated by immunoSEQ multiplex PCR, the TCRdb table keeps only in-frame clones and is missing some. The sample shows about 360,000 clones, about nine tenths of them seen only once. Sequenced: PBMCs. Source of these receptors: a young woman in good health and CMV-seronegative. The CDR3 runs from the conserved cysteine through the conserved F or W. D genes are given only for firm matches. Clone size is given for some rows only: seen once, a few or many times, or a class if the clone is expanded.

V	J	size	D	DNA	CDR3
TRBV7-9	TRBJ1-1	-	-	TGTGCCAGCAGCCCGCGGACAGTGCCGTACACTGAAGCTTTCTTT	CASSPRTVPYTEAFF
TRBV6-1	TRBJ1-2	once	-	TGTGCCAGCAGTGGGGGGCTGACTAACTATGGCTACACCTTC	CASSGGLTNYGYTF
TRBV2	TRBJ2-7	-	-	TGTGCCAGCAGGAGAGGGTATAGCTCCTACGAGCAGTACTTC	CASRRGYSSYEQYF
TRBV27	TRBJ2-2	-	TRBD1	TGTGCCAGCGGGGCGGGACAGGGCGGCACCGGGGAGCTGTTTTTT	CASGAGQGGTGELFF
TRBV7-9	TRBJ2-2	-	TRBD1	TGTGCCAGCAGCCCAAGGGGACAGGGAACCGGGGAGCTGTTTTTT	CASSPRGQGTGELFF
TRBV11-2	TRBJ2-7	-	TRBD2	TGTGCCAGCAGCAGTACTAGCGGGGTCCTCTACGAGCAGTACTTC	CASSSTSGVLYEQYF
TRBV9	TRBJ2-5	-	-	TGTGCCAGCAGCGTAGATAACGGTCAAGAGACCCAGTACTTC	CASSVDNGQETQYF
TRBV7-2	TRBJ2-3	-	-	TGTGCCAGCAGCTTAAGGCAAGGACTTAGAGCAGATACGCAGTATTTT	CASSLRQGLRADTQYF
TRBV19	TRBJ1-5	-	-	TGTGCCAGTAGCTTAGTCGGTAGCAATCAGCCCCAGCATTTT	CASSLVGSNQPQHF
TRBV6-6	TRBJ2-3	-	TRBD2	TGTGCCAGCAAGGATGGCCCCGGGGGGGGCACAGATACGCAGTATTTT	CASKDGPGGGTDTQYF
TRBV7-6	TRBJ2-1	-	-	TGTGCCAGCAGCTTAGAAGAGTTGTCGGGCAATGAGCAGTTCTTC	CASSLEELSGNEQFF
TRBV19	TRBJ2-1	-	-	TGTGCCAGTAGTATAGCCGGAGGCCCCTACAATGAGCAGTTCTTC	CASSIAGGPYNEQFF
TRBV15	TRBJ2-1	-	-	TGTGCCACCAGAAGCGAGCCGTACTACAATGAGCAGTTCTTC	CATRSEPYYNEQFF
TRBV9	TRBJ2-1	once	TRBD2	TGTGCCAGCAGCGTAGGTAGCGGGAGCTCCTACAATGAGCAGTTCTTC	CASSVGSGSSYNEQFF
TRBV5-6	TRBJ2-7	few	TRBD2	TGTGCCAGCAGCCCGTCACTAGCGGGGACCTACGAGCAGTACTTC	CASSPSLAGTYEQYF
TRBV6-1	TRBJ2-1	-	-	TGTGCCAGCAGCCTCCAGAGTTCGGAGGATGAGCAGTTCTTC	CASSLQSSEDEQFF
TRBV27	TRBJ2-1	-	-	TGTGCCAGCTCCCGGGGGCTAGCGGAAAACTACAATGAGCAGTTCTTC	CASSRGLAENYNEQFF
TRBV27	TRBJ1-2	-	-	TGTGCCAGCAGTTCTAGCTCCGGGCGCCTAGTCTATGGCTACACCTTC	CASSSSSGRLVYGYTF
TRBV2	TRBJ2-7	few	TRBD2	TGTGCCAGCGGGACTAGCGGGGTGGGGGAGCAGTACTTC	CASGTSGVGEQYF
TRBV25-1	TRBJ1-5	few	TRBD1	TGTGCCAGCAGTGGTAGGACAGGTCAACAGCATTTT	CASSGRTGQQHF
TRBV4-1	TRBJ2-3	-	TRBD2	TGCGCCAGCAGCCAAGATCTGGGCGGGGGGACCACAGATACGCAGTATTTT	CASSQDLGGGTTDTQYF
TRBV29-1	TRBJ1-2	-	-	TGCAGCGTTGTTAAAATTAACTATGGCTACACCTTC	CSVVKINYGYTF
TRBV4-2	TRBJ1-3	-	-	TGTGCCAGCAGCCAAGATAGGGGCCGTGGAAACACCATATATTTT	CASSQDRGRGNTIYF
TRBV4-1	TRBJ1-5	-	-	TGCGCCAGCAGCCAATCCTCCTTCCGCGGCAATCAGCCCCAGCATTTT	CASSQSSFRGNQPQHF
TRBV29-1	TRBJ1-1	-	TRBD1	TGCAGCATTAATTGGGACAGGGTGAACACTGAAGCTTTCTTT	CSINWDRVNTEAFF
TRBV10-1	TRBJ2-1	-	TRBD1	TGCGCCAGCAGTGCCCTGGACAGGGTTGAGTCCTACAATGAGCAGTTCTTC	CASSALDRVESYNEQFF
TRBV27	TRBJ2-5	-	TRBD1	TGTGCCAGCAGCTCCATTGGCGCAACAGGGGTGGAGACCCAGTACTTC	CASSSIGATGVETQYF
TRBV10-3	TRBJ1-4	-	-	TGTGCCATCAGTGACGGTGCAACTAATGAAAAACTGTTTTTT	CAISDGATNEKLFF
TRBV27	TRBJ2-5	-	-	TGTGCCAGCAGCCTCGCAGGGGGCGGGAGAGAGACCCAGTACTTC	CASSLAGGGRETQYF
TRBV5-4	TRBJ2-3	once	-	TGTGCCAGCAGCTTTTACACAGATACGCAGTATTTT	CASSFYTDTQYF
TRBV9	TRBJ1-5	once	-	TGTGCCAGCAGCGTAGGGGCAGCCCTTTACCAGCCCCAGCATTTT	CASSVGAALYQPQHF
TRBV2	TRBJ2-6	-	TRBD2	TGTGCCAGCATGACTAGCCGACGGTCCTCTGGGGCCAACGTCCTGACTTTC	CASMTSRRSSGANVLTF
TRBV4-1	TRBJ2-5	-	TRBD2	TGCGCCAGCAGCCAAGATATTTTTGTTTCGGCGGGCAGGGAGGGACAAGAGACCCAGTACTTC	CASSQDIFVSAGREGQETQYF
TRBV28	TRBJ2-1	-	-	TGTGCCAGCAGTTCTCCGGAAATTGGGGCCAATGAGCAGTTCTTC	CASSSPEIGANEQFF
TRBV9	TRBJ2-5	-	-	TGTGCCAGCAGCGTAACCCCCGCGGGAGAGACCCAGTACTTC	CASSVTPAGETQYF
TRBV2	TRBJ2-1	-	TRBD2	TGTGCCAGCAGCGGGACTAGCGGGAGGGCCGGTGAGCAGTTCTTC	CASSGTSGRAGEQFF
TRBV29-1	TRBJ2-3	-	TRBD2	TGCAGCGGGGCTTCGGGGGGAGGTGGGCAGTATTTT	CSGASGGGGQYF
TRBV28	TRBJ2-7	once	TRBD2	TGTGCCAGCAGTTTTGGGCTAGCGGGAGCCTACGAGCAGTACTTC	CASSFGLAGAYEQYF
TRBV4-1	TRBJ2-1	-	TRBD2	TGCGCCAGCGCTCCCGGATGGACTAGCGGGGGCCCTAGCTACAATGAGCAGTTCTTC	CASAPGWTSGGPSYNEQFF
TRBV30	TRBJ1-1	once	-	TGTGCCTGGAGTCACAGACGTGAAGCTTTCTTT	CAWSHRREAFF
TRBV6-5	TRBJ2-1	-	-	TGTGCCAGCAGTGCGCACAATGAGCAGTTCTTC	CASSAHNEQFF
TRBV2	TRBJ1-3	-	-	TGTGCCAGCAGTGATAACAGTCTCTCTGGAAACACCATATATTTT	CASSDNSLSGNTIYF
TRBV5-5	TRBJ1-2	-	-	TGTGCCAGCACCCCTGGTGGGGGCTGGAATAGTGGCTACACCTTC	CASTPGGGWNSGYTF
TRBV28	TRBJ2-1	-	TRBD2	TGTGCCAGCAAGGGACTAGCGGGAGAAGGAGAGCAGTTCTTC	CASKGLAGEGEQFF
TRBV11-2	TRBJ1-6	-	-	TGTGCCAGCAGCTTCGGGGGAGGGGTGTCACCCCTCCACTTT	CASSFGGGVSPLHF
TRBV27	TRBJ2-7	-	TRBD2	TGTGCCAGCAGTTTCTCTAGCGGTCTGGCAGAGCAGTACTTC	CASSFSSGLAEQYF
TRBV18	TRBJ1-6	-	TRBD1	TGTGCCAGCTCACCAGGGAAAGGGACTGGACAGGGTTCTTTCGGGGATAATTCACCCCTCCACTTT	CASSPGKGTGQGSFGDNSPLHF
TRBV30	TRBJ2-7	-	TRBD1	TGTGCCTGGAGTCAATCCCTGGGGACAGGGGGTATCTACGAGCAGTACTTC	CAWSQSLGTGGIYEQYF
TRBV2	TRBJ1-1	-	-	TGTGCCAGCAGTGATGTCAGGAGAACTAGTATGAACACTGAAGCTTTCTTT	CASSDVRRTSMNTEAFF
TRBV4-1	TRBJ2-1	-	TRBD2	TGCGCCAGCAGCCGCCGACCGGGACTAGCGGACTCTTACAATGAGCAGTTCTTC	CASSRRPGLADSYNEQFF
TRBV5-5	TRBJ2-7	-	TRBD2	TGTGCCAGCAGCTCGGGGGGGAACGAGCAGTACTTC	CASSSGGNEQYF
TRBV5-3	TRBJ1-6	few	TRBD1	TGTGCCAGAAGCTTGGATCTGGACAGGGAAATCTATAATTCACCCCTCCACTTT	CARSLDLDREIYNSPLHF
TRBV7-2	TRBJ2-3	-	-	TGTGCCAGCAGCTTAGGGAGGGGTGCAGATACGCAGTATTTT	CASSLGRGADTQYF
TRBV28	TRBJ2-5	few	-	TGTGCCAGCAGCTCAACCGGGACAACAGGAGAGACCCAGTACTTC	CASSSTGTTGETQYF
TRBV6-5	TRBJ2-4	-	-	TGTGCCAGCAGTTACTCGCCTAACAAAAACATTCAGTACTTC	CASSYSPNKNIQYF
TRBV5-1	TRBJ1-2	-	TRBD1	TGCGCCAGCAGCTTGGCCGGGACAGGGGCCCTCTCGGATGGCTACACCTTC	CASSLAGTGALSDGYTF
TRBV27	TRBJ1-2	-	TRBD1	TGTGCCAGCACCCAAGCCCCCAGGGGGCCGGTCTATGGCTACACCTTC	CASTQAPRGPVYGYTF